This T cell receptor beta chain was identified during a study of T cell responses to AZD1222 COVID-19 vaccine. Regarding the study as a whole: Only a handful of AZD1222 recipients were seropositive at baseline. Among vaccine-associated CD4 TCRs, coverage spanned spike, with dominance at 160-218 and 743-854. Spike-specific TCRs gained breadth and depth after people received two AZD1222 doses. Clonal diversity may have been underestimated, and the donors were mostly white British, with more females than males.

Concerning this clone itself: Its antigen is currently unknown.

This table comes from immunoSEQ multiplex PCR, and its TCRdb copy is limited to in-frame clones, with some not included. The table lists approximately 17,000 clones, around 80% of them singletons. The CDR3 sequence is 15 residues long. Germline CDR1 and CDR2: LNHDA and SQIVND (reference sequence). Trimming pared 3 bases from V and 0 bases from J, leaving 10 bases between. Sequencing was performed on peripheral blood, taken 28 days after the second AZD1222 dose. This clonotype originated in an adult who received the AZD1222 COVID-19 vaccine. The chain uses TRBV19 and TRBJ2-3, with D unclear. The CDR3 loop is CASSIYGTSTDTQYF. Written as DNA, the CDR3 is TGTGCCAGTAGTATCTACGGCACTAGCACAGATACGCAGTATTTT.